This T cell receptor beta chain emerged from a study of blood T cell repertoires in COVID-19 (TCRdb year 2020). For the wider study: Samples covering the acute and convalescent phases of COVID-19 were provided by collaborators in the United States, Italy and Spain. The prospective study material was composed of cDNA or gDNA derived from T cells, B-cell-depleted T cells, or PBMCs. The dataset comprised deeply sampled blood TCRbeta repertoires from subjects exposed to, actively infected with, or recovered from COVID-19. A freely available public database, intended as a resource for researchers studying the immune response to SARS-CoV-2, is where the repertoires were released. The samples were drawn from the first 160 participants of the ongoing ImmuneRACE study and from about 1,200 subjects provided by 6 global collaborators. Nearly every sample came with metadata listing a de-identified subject ID, COVID-19 status, age in years and sex. Where HLA class I and class II types were available, the types were taken from metadata supplied by the sample provider, not from assay-based typing.

What the authors observed across the whole study: How much clinical and demographic metadata was included differed by source and by participant, and the metadata was provided uncurated.

The immunoSEQ Assay, a bias-controlled multiplex PCR, was used to amplify TCRbeta CDR3 regions from genomic DNA. The original pipeline was this. Nucleated cell counts per sample were estimated from amplification of reference gene primers within the assay. To quantify the absolute abundance of each unique TCRbeta CDR3 rearrangement, sequence reads were collapsed and filtered. For each sample, productive Simpson clonality was calculated as the square root of Simpson's diversity index across productive rearrangements. TCRdb mirrors the immuneACCESS table, restricted to in-frame sequences. Some clones are absent from its copies; in checked studies, under half trace to an unresolved V gene, and the reason for the others is unknown. The V and J calls and clone size were taken over from that table, and D and trimming were inferred from the DNA. Recorded for this sample are roughly 59,000 clones; approximately 83% of them occurred a single time. Of the sample, 3.5% is held by the ten largest clones.

Via the germline V gene (reference sequence), CDR1 is GTSNPN and CDR2 SVGIG. V is pared back by 4 bases and J by 6 bases, with 13 bases lying between the germline termini. Counted from cysteine to phenylalanine, this CDR3 has 14 amino acids. Only the CDR3 DNA is retained, 42 bases long and in frame from the first base. Remarks on this clone: The antigen it recognizes is unknown. No much larger clone is present one base from it, and per-base qualities are unavailable.

Whole blood was collected in K2EDTA tubes by collaborating institutions according to the institutions' own protocols. Collaborator samples were shipped for TCRbeta analysis as frozen whole blood, isolated PBMCs, or DNA extracted from either sample type. The sequenced material came from peripheral blood. The rearrangement joined TRBV30 to TRBJ1-6; D gene: possibly TRBD1, on 5 matching bases. This clonotype originated in a woman older than 75 with acute or convalescent COVID-19. The sequenced DNA is TGTGCCTGGACCATGTTGGGGGGTAATTCACCCCTCCACTTT. This translates into CAWTMLGGNSPLHF. Extended through the reference TRBV30 and TRBJ1-6 proteins, this CDR3 yields the full variable domain: SQTIHQWPATLVQPVGSPLSLECTVEGTSNPNLYWYRQAAGRGLQLLFYSVGIGQISSEVPQNLSASRPQDRQFILSSKKLLLSDSGFYLCAWTMLGGNSPLHFGNGTRLTVT.